Shown below are 14 T cell receptor beta chains from a single sample sequenced in a study of persistence of HIV-infected CD4 T cells. This was the immunoSEQ version 4 assay in survey mode. Repertoires were generated with immunoSEQ multiplex PCR, while TCRdb's copy carries only in-frame clones and drops some. The data show about 7,000 clones, 79% seen once. Lysates of CMV-infected fibroblasts at around 9.9 ug/mL stimulated these cells. Sorting selected CD4+ T cells upregulating both CD40 ligand and CD69. What these receptors recognize is not known. The specimen was CD4+ T cells sorted from PBMCs after roughly 18-hour stimulation, collected from a patient who received antiretroviral therapy. These receptors were collected from an adult woman with HIV who was CMV-seropositive.

The chain uses TRBV12-5 and TRBJ2-7, with D possibly matching TRBD2 (5 bases). Germline V lookup: CDR1 LGHNT, CDR2 FRNRAP. Trimming took 4 bases from V and 3 from J, leaving 16 bases between them. This CDR3 spans 15 amino acids. The CDR3 nucleotides read TGTGCTAGTGGTTCCCGTTGGGCCAGCGGCTACGAGCAGTACTTC. Translation gives CASGSRWASGYEQYF.

The rearrangement links TRBV24-1 to TRBJ2-3; D could derive from TRBD1 or TRBD2 (7 bases each). This CDR3 has 17 amino acids. The V gene's germline CDR1 is KGHDR and CDR2 SFDVKD. Trimming cost V 3 bases and J 2 bases, with 17 bases left between them. The CDR3 loop is CATSDQGGDMPTDTQYF. The CDR3 DNA is TGTGCCACCAGTGATCAGGGGGGGGACATGCCCACAGATACGCAGTATTTT.

The genes are TRBV7-2 and TRBJ2-5, with 12 bases matching TRBD2. CDR1 is SGHTA, CDR2 FQGNSA, per germline. This CDR3 is 18 amino acids long. V dropped 1 base and J dropped 5; count of bases not matched to a gene: 11. The CDR3 nucleotides read TGTGCCAGCAGCTTAGGTCTAGCGGGGGGGCCCGGTCGGGAGACCCAGTACTTC. It is translated as CASSLGLAGGPGRETQYF. The whole variable domain, remainder taken from reference TRBV7-2 and TRBJ2-5, is GAGVSQSPSNKVTEKGKDVELRCDPISGHTALYWYRQSLGQGLEFLIYFQGNSAPDKSGLPSDRFSAERTGGSVSTLTIQRTQQEDSAVYLCASSLGLAGGPGRETQYFGPGTRLLVL.

The gene calls are TRBV29-1 and TRBJ1-2; a possible D gene is TRBD1 (5 bases). There are 12 residues in the CDR3. CDR1 is SQVTM and CDR2 is ANQGSEA in the germline V gene. V was cut by 5 bases and J by 7 bases, with 14 bases left in between. The CDR3 DNA sequence: TGCAGCGTTACCCTGGGGCAGGCTGGCTACACCTTC. The encoded protein is CSVTLGQAGYTF.

In its sample, this clone was seen a few times. V gene TRBV19 combines with J gene TRBJ1-4, with 8 bases fitting TRBD1. The V and J ends lost 7 bases and 8 bases, in that order; junction bases with no gene match: 15. CDR3 length: 16 residues. The V gene's germline CDR1 is LNHDA and CDR2 SQIVND (reference sequence). Here the CDR3 DNA reads TGTGCCAGTAAGAAGACCACAGGGGGTGGACGAGAAAAACTGTTTTTT. It encodes CASKKTTGGGREKLFF.

The chain is built from TRBV10-3 and TRBJ2-1; 9 bases line up with TRBD2. The trim removed 7 bases at V and 6 bases at J, leaving 13 bases unmatched. CDR3 length: 16 residues. Germline-derived CDR1 and CDR2 are ENHRY and SYGVKD. CDR3 nucleotides: TGTGCCATCATGGCGGGAGGGGTTTTAGTAAGCAATGAGCAGTTCTTC. Amino acid sequence: CAIMAGGVLVSNEQFF.

This clone was seen a handful of times. The chain is built from TRBV28 and TRBJ2-7; TRBD1 aligns across 7 bases. Germline V CDR1 and CDR2: MDHEN, SYDVKM. V was clipped by 5 bases and J by 3 bases; unmatched bases: 13. The CDR3 is 16 residues long. In nucleotides, the CDR3 is TGTGCCAGCAGTACGACGGACAGGCCCGTAGTCTACGAGCAGTACTTC. Translating gives CASSTTDRPVVYEQYF. The variable domain in full, completed from reference TRBV28 and TRBJ2-7, reads DVKVTQSSRYLVKRTGEKVFLECVQDMDHENMFWYRQDPGLGLRLIYFSYDVKMKEKGDIPEGYSVSREKKERFSLILESASTNQTSMYLCASSTTDRPVVYEQYFGPGTRLTVT.

The sample holds one count of this clone. This chain joins TRBV5-1 and TRBJ2-7, with D perhaps TRBD1 (6 bases). The length of the CDR3 is 15 residues. Germline V lookup: CDR1 SGHRS, CDR2 YFSETQ. V lost 0 bases to trimming and J lost 0 bases, with 10 bases between them. The CDR3 reads CASSLGGGSSYEQYF. The CDR3 region has the DNA TGCGCCAGCAGCTTGGGTGGGGGCTCCTCCTACGAGCAGTACTTC. The full variable domain, in which reference TRBV5-1 and TRBJ2-7 provide the parts outside the CDR3, is KAGVTQTPRYLIKTRGQQVTLSCSPISGHRSVSWYQQTPGQGLQFLFEYFSETQRNKGNFPGRFSGRQFSNSRSEMNVSTLELGDSALYLCASSLGGGSSYEQYFGPGTRLTVT.

The chain couples TRBV28 to TRBJ1-2; maybe TRBD1 (5 bases). Germline V gives CDR1 MDHEN, CDR2 SYDVKM. V was shortened by 5 bases and J by 1 base, with 8 bases between the two germline ends. The length of the CDR3 is 13 residues. The DNA for the CDR3 is TGTGCCAGCAGTCTAGACAGTAACTATGGCTACACCTTC. Translation: CASSLDSNYGYTF.

The chain has TRBV5-1 and TRBJ1-2; 8 positions agree with TRBD1. The CDR3 has 13 residues. Trimming cost V 4 bases and J 8 bases; bases outside gene matches: 7. CDR1 is SGHRS and CDR2 is YFSETQ in the germline V gene. The CDR3 nucleotides are TGCGCCAGCAGCCTCGGACAGGGCGACGGCTACACCTTC. Amino acid sequence: CASSLGQGDGYTF.

The chain is built from TRBV5-1 and TRBJ2-5, with D maybe TRBD2 (5 bases). V shed 7 bases and J shed 5 bases, with 12 bases lying between them. This CDR3 has 12 amino acids. Germline V gene data show CDR1 as SGHRS and CDR2 as YFSETQ. The CDR3 sequence: CASAWEKETQYF. The DNA of the CDR3 is TGCGCCAGCGCGTGGGAGAAGGAGACCCAGTACTTC.

The rearrangement links TRBV18 to TRBJ1-2, with D possibly TRBD1 on 5 matching bases. Trimming removed 2 bases at V and 8 bases at J, with 12 bases between. Looked up from germline, CDR1 is KGHSH and CDR2 is LQKENI. The CDR3 totals 13 residues. Here the CDR3 reads CASSPTVGDGYTF. The DNA of the CDR3 is TGTGCCAGCTCACCAACTGTCGGGGACGGCTACACCTTC.

The rearrangement links TRBV30 to TRBJ1-5; D ambiguous. This CDR3 is 15 amino acids long. Germline V lookup: CDR1 GTSNPN, CDR2 SVGIG (reference sequence). Between the trimmed V and J ends, which lost 0 bases and 4 bases, there was a span of 13 bases. CDR3 sequence (DNA): TGTGCCTGGAGTGTACTTAACTCACGGAATCAGCCCCAGCATTTT. Translated: CAWSVLNSRNQPQHF.

V is TRBV18 and J is TRBJ2-6; TRBD1 is a possible D gene (6 bases). The CDR3 has 18 residues. V was pared by 2 bases and J by 0 bases, with 14 bases between. CDR1 is KGHSH, CDR2 LQKENI, per germline. CDR3 in amino acids: CASSPGGKGSSGANVLTF. In nucleotides, the CDR3 is TGTGCCAGCTCACCAGGGGGCAAGGGTAGCTCTGGGGCCAACGTCCTGACTTTC.